This T cell receptor (beta chain) was recovered during a study of T-cell reconstitution after alpha-beta-depleted transplantation in children. Construction of the TCRbeta library involved unique molecular identifiers. TCRdb used MiXCR to reprocess the PCR reads, holding one entry per CDR3 protein. The table has about 440,000 distinct CDR3 sequences, 43% seen once; the top ten hold roughly a quarter. The sample holds many counts of this clonotype. Germline loops: CDR1 MNHEY, CDR2 SVGAGI. The CDR3 has 16 amino acids. Trimming removed 4 bases from V and 1 base from J; junction bases left unmatched: 2. This receptor was obtained from a girl aged 2 to 9 with aplastic anemia, due to receive a stem cell transplant. This chain uses TRBV6-5 with TRBJ2-2, with 11 bases that match TRBD1. The source was PBMCs, collected before TCRalphabeta/CD19-depleted stem cell transplant. The CDR3 nucleotides are TGTGCCAGCAGTTCCGGGACAGGGGGGAACACCGGGGAGCTGTTTTTT. Its protein is CASSSGTGGNTGELFF.